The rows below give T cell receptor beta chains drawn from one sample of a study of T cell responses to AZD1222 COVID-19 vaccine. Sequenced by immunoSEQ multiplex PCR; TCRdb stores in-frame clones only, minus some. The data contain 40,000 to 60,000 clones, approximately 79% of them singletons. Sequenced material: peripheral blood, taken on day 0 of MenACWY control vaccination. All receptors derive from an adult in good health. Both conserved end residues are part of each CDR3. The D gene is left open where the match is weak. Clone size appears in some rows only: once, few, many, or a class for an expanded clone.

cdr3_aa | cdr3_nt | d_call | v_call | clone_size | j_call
CASKLQGTSTDTQYF | TGTGCCAGCAAGTTACAGGGGACCAGCACAGATACGCAGTATTTT | TRBD1 | TRBV2 | - | TRBJ2-3
CASREGGGRNEQFF | TGTGCCAGCCGTGAAGGCGGGGGGCGGAATGAGCAGTTCTTC | TRBD2 | TRBV11-3 | - | TRBJ2-1
CASRDQGATGNTIYF | TGTGCCAGCAGGGACCAGGGGGCAACGGGAAACACCATATATTTT | TRBD1 | TRBV5-4 | - | TRBJ1-3
CASGPGQVTGELFF | TGCGCCAGCGGACCGGGACAGGTCACCGGGGAGCTGTTTTTT | TRBD1 | TRBV5-1 | - | TRBJ2-2
CASSSQGRSPLHF | TGTGCCAGCAGTTCTCAGGGGCGATCACCCCTCCACTTT | - | TRBV6-6 | - | TRBJ1-6
CSAAIGPPYEQYF | TGCAGCGCTGCGATAGGACCCCCCTACGAGCAGTACTTC | - | TRBV29-1 | - | TRBJ2-7
CASSQLGGNSPLHF | TGTGCCAGCAGCCAACTAGGGGGCAATTCACCCCTCCACTTT | TRBD1 | TRBV3-1/TRBV3-2 | - | TRBJ1-6
CASSGQLDGVGGTEAFF | TGTGCCAGCAGTGGCCAATTGGACGGTGTTGGGGGCACTGAAGCTTTCTTT | - | TRBV25-1 | few | TRBJ1-1
CASSSGFSGNTIYF | TGTGCCAGCAGCTCGGGGTTCTCTGGAAACACCATATATTTT | - | TRBV11-3 | - | TRBJ1-3
CASSLEGAMWTGELFF | TGTGCCAGCAGCTTGGAAGGGGCAATGTGGACCGGGGAGCTGTTTTTT | - | TRBV5-6 | few | TRBJ2-2
CAIRDRLGDQPQHF | TGTGCCATCAGGGATCGACTTGGGGATCAGCCCCAGCATTTT | - | TRBV10-3 | - | TRBJ1-5
CASSLQGMGNTEAFF | TGTGCCAGCAGCTTACAGGGGATGGGGAACACTGAAGCTTTCTTT | - | TRBV7-2 | - | TRBJ1-1
CAWRVLAGGVGGYTF | TGTGCCTGGAGGGTCCTGGCCGGGGGAGTGGGTGGCTACACCTTC | - | TRBV30 | - | TRBJ1-2
CASSSNRDTEAFF | TGTGCCAGCAGCTCAAACAGGGACACTGAAGCTTTCTTT | - | TRBV11-3 | - | TRBJ1-1
CASSEGYNSPLHF | TGCGCCAGCAGCGAGGGCTATAATTCACCCCTCCACTTT | - | TRBV5-1 | - | TRBJ1-6
CASRDTGTGTTREQYF | TGTGCCAGCAGAGACACCGGGACAGGTACTACTCGCGAGCAGTACTTC | TRBD1 | TRBV6-6 | - | TRBJ2-7
CSGLRGHGTEAFF | TGCAGCGGGTTACGAGGTCACGGGACTGAAGCTTTCTTT | - | TRBV29-1 | - | TRBJ1-1
CASSLGSYGYTF | TGTGCCAGCAGTTTAGGAAGCTATGGCTACACCTTC | - | TRBV28 | few | TRBJ1-2
CASSLAGQGSGNTIYF | TGTGCCAGCAGCTTGGCGGGACAGGGATCCGGAAACACCATATATTTT | TRBD1 | TRBV5-4 | - | TRBJ1-3
CASSLTSDTDTQYF | TGTGCCAGCAGCCTGACTAGCGACACAGATACGCAGTATTTT | TRBD2 | TRBV5-4 | - | TRBJ2-3